What follows is one TCR beta chain and its context. TCRdb's copy holds only in-frame clones and misses some; the assay was immunoSEQ multiplex PCR. The sample shows around 310,000 clones, roughly nine tenths of them seen only once. This sample was taken from a study of blood T cell repertoires in COVID-19. The receptor's source is a woman in her 30s who had recovered from COVID-19. Sequenced sample: PBMCs or T cells enriched from blood (not recorded which).

The CDR3 spells CASSKAAGGGYEQYF. The DNA for the CDR3 is TGTGCCAGCAGCAAAGCGGCAGGGGGCGGGTACGAGCAGTACTTC. The chain links TRBV21-1 to TRBJ2-7; the D call of TRBD1 is as the table states it, not checked on the DNA. TRBV21-1 corresponds to a pseudogene. CDR3 length: 15 residues.